This T cell receptor beta chain was sequenced during a study of CD8 T cells in ankylosing spondylitis. Study-level results: Blood of patients with ankylosing spondylitis appeared to be characterized by a TCR beta motif of roughly eight highly homologous variants.

Unmatched junction bases numbered 1, after V lost 3 bases and J lost 6 bases. Germline CDR1 and CDR2: SQVTM and ANQGSEA. This CDR3 comprises 11 residues. TCRdb ran MiXCR on the 5' RACE reads and lists one entry per CDR3 protein. The data show a few hundred thousand distinct CDR3 sequences, 18% seen once. About this clonotype itself: Its matching antigen is unknown.

The sequence came from a male donor with ankylosing spondylitis. The chain links TRBV29-1 to TRBJ1-2; 7 bases are a match to TRBD1. Sample: blood, either unsorted or a sorted T cell fraction (not recorded which). DNA for the CDR3: TGCAGCGTTGAGACAGGGAATGGCTACACCTTC. As protein: CSVETGNGYTF.